This is a list of T cell receptor beta chains from one sample in a study of blood T cell repertoires in COVID-19. TCRdb's table, derived via immunoSEQ multiplex PCR, lists solely in-frame clones and lacks some. The sample lists approximately 70,000 clones; around 90% were seen once. Sequencing used peripheral blood. The receptors here all came from a woman aged 45-59 years with COVID-19, enrolled during active disease. The CDR3 runs from the conserved cysteine through the conserved F or W. A D gene is named only where the DNA matches it firmly. The size entry is marked missing in some rows and otherwise reads once, few, many or a size class.

V	size	D	J	length	DNA	CDR3
TRBV5-1	-	-	TRBJ2-3	15	TGCGCCAGCAGCTTTACATCCAGGAGCACAGATACGCAGTATTTT	CASSFTSRSTDTQYF
TRBV7-2	-	TRBD1	TRBJ2-7	17	TGTGCCAGCAGCTTAAGAGGACAGGCGACCCGAATCTACGAGCAGTACTTC	CASSLRGQATRIYEQYF
TRBV19	-	-	TRBJ1-1	15	TGTGCCAGTAGTACAGGGAGGGCGAGGCAGACTGAAGCTTTCTTT	CASSTGRARQTEAFF
TRBV12-3/TRBV12-4	-	-	TRBJ2-1	13	TGTGCCAGCAGACCTTCTAGCGCTGGCGAGCAGTTCTTC	CASRPSSAGEQFF
TRBV7-3	few	TRBD1	TRBJ1-1	14	TGTGCCAGCAGCTCGTCGGGGACAGGAACTGAAGCTTTCTTT	CASSSSGTGTEAFF
TRBV5-1	-	TRBD2	TRBJ2-7	15	TGCGCCAGCAGCTTGGACTCCGGGACTAAAGTGAAGCAGTACTTC	CASSLDSGTKVKQYF
TRBV19	once	TRBD1	TRBJ2-7	15	TGTGCCAGTAGCCAACTCAGGGGACAGCGATACGAGCAGTACTTC	CASSQLRGQRYEQYF
TRBV4-1	-	-	TRBJ2-3	14	TGCGCCAGCAGCCAAGATTCAGGGTTGAATACGCAGTATTTT	CASSQDSGLNTQYF
TRBV19	-	TRBD2	TRBJ2-7	15	TGTGCCAGTAGTCCCAGGACTAGCGGGGCTTACGAGCAGTACTTC	CASSPRTSGAYEQYF
TRBV11-2	-	TRBD2	TRBJ2-2	17	TGTGCCAGCAGCTTAGGGACGGGAGGGGTAGAGACCGGGGAGCTGTTTTTT	CASSLGTGGVETGELFF
TRBV24-1	-	TRBD1	TRBJ2-5	13	TGTGCCACCAGCACAGGGGGCGTTGAGACCCAGTACTTC	CATSTGGVETQYF
TRBV7-3	-	TRBD2	TRBJ2-1	17	TGTGCCAGCAGCTTAACTGTGACTAGCGGGAGGGGCAATGAGCAGTTCTTC	CASSLTVTSGRGNEQFF
TRBV27	-	-	TRBJ1-1	13	TGTGCCAGCAGAACGCTTGGAGGCACTGAAGCTTTCTTT	CASRTLGGTEAFF
TRBV29-1	-	TRBD2	TRBJ2-3	19	TGCAGCGTTGTACGTGGGGTAGCTGGGGGGGAGTTTCTCCCAGATACGCAGTATTTT	CSVVRGVAGGEFLPDTQYF
TRBV5-1	once	TRBD2	TRBJ2-2	17	TGCGCCAGCAGCGGGACTAGCGGGAGGGCCCTTTCCGGGGAGCTGTTTTTT	CASSGTSGRALSGELFF
TRBV13	-	-	TRBJ2-1	16	TGTGCCAGCAGCTTAGATGAGATCGCATCCTACAATGAGCAGTTCTTC	CASSLDEIASYNEQFF
TRBV16	-	TRBD1	TRBJ1-1	16	TGTGCCAGCAGCCAGGCGTGGACAGGGCAGAACACTGAAGCTTTCTTT	CASSQAWTGQNTEAFF
TRBV5-1	-	-	TRBJ2-1	17	TGCGCCAGCAGCTTAGGGGGGGGCGGGACCTCCTACAATGAGCAGTTCTTC	CASSLGGGGTSYNEQFF
TRBV7-2	-	-	TRBJ1-2	13	TGTGCCAGCAGCTTAGGAACAGGGTATGGCTACACCTTC	CASSLGTGYGYTF
TRBV30	-	-	TRBJ2-6	16	TGTGCCTGGAGTGTACTCGGGGAACCTGGGGCCAACGTCCTGACTTTC	CAWSVLGEPGANVLTF
TRBV11-3	-	TRBD2	TRBJ2-1	17	TGTGCCAGCAGCTTAACCCTACTAGCGGGAGATAGAAATGAGCAGTTCTTC	CASSLTLLAGDRNEQFF
TRBV2	-	-	TRBJ1-5	15	TGTGCCAGCAGTGATGGGGGCAGATTTCTTCAGCCCCAGCATTTT	CASSDGGRFLQPQHF
TRBV27	-	TRBD2	TRBJ2-7	15	TGTGCCAGCAGTCCGGGGGTAGCGGGAGTAAACGAGCAGTACTTC	CASSPGVAGVNEQYF
TRBV5-1	few	TRBD1	TRBJ2-2	16	TGCGCCAGCAGCTTAAACTTCAGGGGGCTGGGCGGGGAGCTGTTTTTT	CASSLNFRGLGGELFF
TRBV7-2	-	-	TRBJ2-7	14	TGTGCCAGCAGCTTATTTGGAGGGAGGTACGAGCAGTACTTC	CASSLFGGRYEQYF
TRBV28	-	-	TRBJ2-7	12	TGTGCCATCACAGGAAGCTCCTACGAGCAGTACTTC	CAITGSSYEQYF
TRBV11-2	-	-	TRBJ2-5	15	TGTGCCAGCAGCTTAGATAAAGGGGTGTATGAGACCCAGTACTTC	CASSLDKGVYETQYF
TRBV2	-	-	TRBJ2-7	12	TGTGCCAGCAGTGAAAGAGGGTACGAGCAGTACTTC	CASSERGYEQYF
TRBV29-1	-	-	TRBJ2-5	12	TGCAGCGTTGAATTCAACCAAGAGACCCAGTACTTC	CSVEFNQETQYF
TRBV5-1	-	TRBD1	TRBJ2-7	15	TGCGCCAGCAGCTTACTCGGGACAGCTTCCTACGAGCAGTACTTC	CASSLLGTASYEQYF
TRBV27	-	TRBD1	TRBJ1-4	17	TGTGCCAGCAGCTTTCTGGGACAGCAAGGCTCGGGCGAAAAACTGTTTTTT	CASSFLGQQGSGEKLFF
TRBV9	-	TRBD1	TRBJ2-5	17	TGTGCCAGCAGCGTAGCCCCCGGGACAGGGATTCAAGAGACCCAGTACTTC	CASSVAPGTGIQETQYF
TRBV5-1	-	TRBD1	TRBJ2-7	16	TGCGCCAGCAGCTTCGGGTGGGGACAGGGGGCATACGAGCAGTACTTC	CASSFGWGQGAYEQYF
TRBV5-1	few	-	TRBJ1-4	17	TGCGCCAGCAGCTTGGGGAGAACAGGGCCCCTTGGAGAAAAACTGTTTTTT	CASSLGRTGPLGEKLFF
TRBV30	-	-	TRBJ2-6	14	TGTGCCTGGAAACTTAGCTCTGGGGCCAACGTCCTGACTTTC	CAWKLSSGANVLTF
TRBV9	-	-	TRBJ2-7	13	TGTGCCAGCAGCGTAGTACTAGGGGGCGAGCAGTACTTC	CASSVVLGGEQYF